The 8 T cell receptor beta chains given below trace back to one sample, sequenced in a study of neurological immune-mediated disorders (dated by TCRdb to about 2019). The library relied on 5' RACE. Sequenced on an Illumina HiSeq 2500. TCRdb trimmed public reads at Q25 via fastp, called clones via MiXCR and kept in-frame beta chains. Entries are consolidated by CDR3 protein sequence, retaining the most common genes and DNA. The sample has 55,000 or so distinct CDR3 sequences on record, around 4.2% of them singletons. In total, the top ten clones hold approximately 2.8% of the sample. Material: PBMCs. The receptor source for this set is a man aged 50 to 59 with multiple sclerosis.

This clonotype was picked up many times. V is TRBV7-8 and J is TRBJ1-5; possibly TRBD1 for D (5 bases). Between the trimmed V and J ends, which lost 5 bases and 9 bases, there was a span of 20 bases. Germline assignment: CDR1 SGHVS and CDR2 FQNEAQ. The CDR3 consists of 15 residues. CDR3 amino acids: CASSPWGGSTPPQHF. Here the CDR3 DNA reads TGTGCCAGCAGCCCCTGGGGGGGGTCCACTCCGCCCCAGCATTTT.

This clonotype has a count of ten or more. J is TRBJ1-3 and V is TRBV6-2 or TRBV6-3; weak D call: TRBD1 (5 bases). The CDR3 sequence is 16 residues long. The germline gives CDR1 MNHEY, CDR2 SVGEGT. The V end lost 0 bases, the J end lost 0 bases, and 9 bases lay between the germline ends. CDR3 in amino acids: CASSYSRGFSGNTIYF. The CDR3 coding sequence is TGTGCCAGCAGTTACTCGAGGGGCTTCTCTGGAAACACCATATATTTT.

This clonotype was counted once. A read error is possible here, since a much larger clone lies one base away. The rearrangement joins TRBV20-1 to TRBJ1-4, with unresolved D. V was clipped by 7 bases and J by 5 bases, with 17 bases between them. CDR1 and CDR2 (germline): DFQATT, SNEGSKA (reference sequence). The CDR3 spans 14 residues. The CDR3 region is CSVTRREGNEKLFF. CDR3 nucleotides: TGCAGTGTCACCCGCCGGGAAGGCAATGAAAAACTGTTTTTT.

This clonotype was counted many times. The V and J genes are TRBV20-1 and TRBJ1-2; 7 bases are shared with TRBD1. The CDR3 is 11 residues long. Germline-derived CDR1 and CDR2 are DFQATT and SNEGSKA (reference sequence). The CDR3 region is CRKGGQEGYTF. The CDR3 nucleotides read TGCAGGAAAGGCGGACAGGAAGGCTACACCTTC.

This clonotype occurred many times. The V call is TRBV18, the J call TRBJ2-5, with D unclear. The CDR3 sequence is 11 residues long. CDR1 is KGHSH and CDR2 is LQKENI in the germline V gene. Trimming left V 3 bases short and J 3 bases short, with 2 bases between. CDR3 amino acids: CASSPKETQYF. CDR3 DNA: TGTGCCAGCTCACCGAAAGAGACCCAGTACTTC.

This clonotype was recorded a few times. The gene calls are TRBV28 and TRBJ2-1, with 9 bases fitting TRBD2. From germline, CDR1 is MDHEN and CDR2 SYDVKM. With V trimmed by 5 bases and J by 0 bases, 5 bases remained unmatched. The CDR3 spans 16 residues. The CDR3 DNA sequence: TGTGCCAGCAGTGGGCGGGGGGGATCCTCCTACAATGAGCAGTTCTTC. This translates into CASSGRGGSSYNEQFF.

This clonotype was detected ten times or more. J is TRBJ2-7 and V is TRBV9; the D gene is possibly TRBD2 (6 bases). The germline V and J ends were trimmed by 7 bases and 7 bases, with 12 bases remaining between them. CDR3 length equals 11 residues. Germline V lookup: CDR1 SGDLS, CDR2 YYNGEE. The CDR3 DNA follows: TGTGCCAGCGGCGGGGCGGAAGAGCAGTACTTC. This codes for CASGGAEEQYF.

This clonotype was seen at least ten times. The chain recombines TRBV4-1 with TRBJ1-2; tentatively, D is TRBD1 (5 bases). There are 15 residues in the CDR3. Germline-derived CDR1 and CDR2 are MGHRA and YSYEKL. V was pared by 2 bases and J by 6 bases, with 16 bases between. The CDR3 nucleotides read TGCGCCAGCAGCCAAAAATCGGGCAGGGCTGATGGCTACACCTTC. Its translation is CASSQKSGRADGYTF.